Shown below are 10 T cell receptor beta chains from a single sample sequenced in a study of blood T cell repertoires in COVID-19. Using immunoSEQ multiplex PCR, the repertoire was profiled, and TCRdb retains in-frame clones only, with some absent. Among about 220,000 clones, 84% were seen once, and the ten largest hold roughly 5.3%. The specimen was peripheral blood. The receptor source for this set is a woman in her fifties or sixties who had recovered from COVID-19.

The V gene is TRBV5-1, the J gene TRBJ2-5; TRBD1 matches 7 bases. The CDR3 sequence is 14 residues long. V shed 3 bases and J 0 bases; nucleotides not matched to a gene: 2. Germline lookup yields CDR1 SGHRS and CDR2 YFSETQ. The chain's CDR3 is CASSSTGNQETQYF. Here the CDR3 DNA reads TGCGCCAGCAGCTCGACAGGGAACCAAGAGACCCAGTACTTC.

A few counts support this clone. Written as DNA, the CDR3 is TGTGCCAGCGCAAAGGGGCGCGATGAAAAACTGTTTTTT. It yields the protein CASAKGRDEKLFF. The genes are TRBV2 and TRBJ1-4; D possibly corresponds to TRBD1 (5 bases). The CDR3 loop spans 13 amino acids. Germline V lookup: CDR1 SNHLY, CDR2 FYNNEI. V shed 8 bases and J shed 6 bases, with 13 bases lying between them.

This CDR3 is CASSQTGTGNEKLFF. The CDR3, as DNA: TGCGCCAGCAGCCAAACCGGGACAGGGAATGAAAAACTGTTTTTT. V usage is TRBV4-1 and J usage is TRBJ1-4; TRBD1 matches 9 bases. CDR1 MGHRA and CDR2 YSYEKL come from the germline V gene. The CDR3 length is 15 residues. The V segment lost 2 bases and the J segment 5 bases; nucleotides outside the gene matches: 3.

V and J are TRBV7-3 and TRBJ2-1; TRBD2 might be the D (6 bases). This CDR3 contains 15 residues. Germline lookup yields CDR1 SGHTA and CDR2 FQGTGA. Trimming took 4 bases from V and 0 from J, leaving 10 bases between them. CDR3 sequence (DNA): TGTGCCAGCAGCTCCGGGGGAAGCTCCTACAATGAGCAGTTCTTC. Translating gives CASSSGGSSYNEQFF.

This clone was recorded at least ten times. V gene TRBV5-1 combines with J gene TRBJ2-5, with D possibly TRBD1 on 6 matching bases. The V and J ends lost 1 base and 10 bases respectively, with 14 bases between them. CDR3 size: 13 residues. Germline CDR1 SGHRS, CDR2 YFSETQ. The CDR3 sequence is CASSLSGAPFQYF. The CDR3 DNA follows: TGCGCCAGCAGCTTGTCAGGGGCCCCCTTCCAGTACTTC.

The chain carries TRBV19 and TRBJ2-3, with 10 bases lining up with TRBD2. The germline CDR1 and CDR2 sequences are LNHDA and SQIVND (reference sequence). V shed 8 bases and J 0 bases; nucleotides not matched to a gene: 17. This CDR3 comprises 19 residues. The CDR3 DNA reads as TGTGCCAGTGGGAAGCTAGCGGGGGATATTAGTGCTAGCACAGATACGCAGTATTTT. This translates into CASGKLAGDISASTDTQYF.

The CDR3 DNA reads TGTGCCTGGAGTTTTACAGGGACGGAAAAACTGTTTTTT. Translated: CAWSFTGTEKLFF. The chain joins TRBV30 to TRBJ1-4; a weak D match, TRBD1 (6 bases). Germline values: CDR1 GTSNPN, CDR2 SVGIG (reference sequence). V lost 2 bases, J lost 8 bases, and 12 bases lay in between. The CDR3 sequence is 13 residues long.

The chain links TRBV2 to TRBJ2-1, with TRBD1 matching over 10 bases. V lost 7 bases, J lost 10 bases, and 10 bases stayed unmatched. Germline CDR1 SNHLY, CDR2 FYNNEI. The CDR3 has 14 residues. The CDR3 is CASTITGTGDEQFF. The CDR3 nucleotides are TGTGCCAGCACAATAACCGGGACAGGGGACGAGCAGTTCTTC. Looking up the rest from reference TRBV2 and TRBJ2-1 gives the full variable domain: EPEVTQTPSHQVTQMGQEVILRCVPISNHLYFYWYRQILGQKVEFLVSFYNNEISEKSEIFDDQFSVERPDGSNFTLKIRSTKLEDSAMYFCASTITGTGDEQFFGPGTRLTVL.

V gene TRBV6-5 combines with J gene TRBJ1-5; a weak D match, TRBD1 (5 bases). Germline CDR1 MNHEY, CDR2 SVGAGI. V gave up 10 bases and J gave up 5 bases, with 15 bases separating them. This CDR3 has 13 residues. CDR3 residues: CATTVKGDQPQHF. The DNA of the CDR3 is TGTGCCACCACGGTGAAAGGGGATCAGCCCCAGCATTTT.

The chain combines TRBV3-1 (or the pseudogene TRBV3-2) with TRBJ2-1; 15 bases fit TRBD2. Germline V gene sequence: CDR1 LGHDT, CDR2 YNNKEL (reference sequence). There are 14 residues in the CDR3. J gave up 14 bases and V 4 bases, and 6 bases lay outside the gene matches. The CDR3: CASSPGTSGGREFF. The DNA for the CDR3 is TGTGCCAGCAGCCCCGGGACTAGCGGGGGGCGGGAGTTCTTC.